Presented here are 31 T cell receptor beta chains from one specimen sequenced in a study of cytomegalovirus exposure and HLA in healthy donors. 13 Jbeta primers and 60 Vbeta primers were used for the PCR. Sequenced by immunoSEQ multiplex PCR; TCRdb stores in-frame clones only, minus some. Of approximately 190,000 clones listed, 65% to 85% are singletons. The sequenced sample consisted of PBMCs. These receptors were collected from a man aged 45-65 years in good health and CMV-seronegative.

The V call is TRBV29-1, the J call TRBJ2-4, with 9 bases lining up with TRBD1. Looked up from germline, CDR1 is SQVTM and CDR2 is ANQGSEA. The CDR3 is made up of 13 amino acids. J lost 8 bases, V lost 7 bases, and 9 bases had no gene match. Written as DNA, the CDR3 is TGCAGCGCTGGGGACAGGGAGGGGGACATTCAGTACTTC. Encoded protein: CSAGDREGDIQYF.

This clone was seen a handful of times. The chain recombines TRBV5-5 with TRBJ1-5; D remains unclear. Germline V gives CDR1 SGHKS, CDR2 YYEKEE (reference sequence). V was trimmed by 0 bases and J by 9 bases, leaving 10 bases between them. The length of the CDR3 is 13 residues. DNA for the CDR3: TGTGCCAGCAGCTTGGGGGAGGTGGGGCCCCAGCATTTT. This translates into CASSLGEVGPQHF.

The chain joins TRBV5-1 to TRBJ2-7; TRBD1 aligns across 7 bases. With V trimmed by 4 bases and J by 5 bases, 21 bases remained unmatched. CDR1 is SGHRS, CDR2 YFSETQ, per germline. The CDR3 totals 18 residues. CDR3 region: CASSPFPTGSPSPNEQYF. DNA for the CDR3: TGCGCCAGCAGCCCCTTCCCGACAGGGTCTCCCTCGCCCAACGAGCAGTACTTC. The full variable domain, rest sourced from reference TRBV5-1 and TRBJ2-7, is KAGVTQTPRYLIKTRGQQVTLSCSPISGHRSVSWYQQTPGQGLQFLFEYFSETQRNKGNFPGRFSGRQFSNSRSEMNVSTLELGDSALYLCASSPFPTGSPSPNEQYFGPGTRLTVT.

V usage is TRBV7-6 and J usage is TRBJ1-3, with unresolved D. V gave up 6 bases and J gave up 4 bases, with 16 bases separating them. CDR1 and CDR2 (germline): SGHVS, FNYEAQ. This CDR3 is built from 15 residues. CDR3 region: CASRYTSAAGNTIYF. Written as DNA, the CDR3 is TGTGCCAGCAGATACACCTCCGCGGCAGGAAACACCATATATTTT.

The V and J genes are TRBV12-5 and TRBJ2-1; D is unclear. The CDR3 sequence is 10 residues long. With 3 bases removed from V and 9 bases from J, the gap between germline ends came to 3 bases. Germline V gene sequence: CDR1 LGHNT, CDR2 FRNRAP. The CDR3 is CASGFREQFF. The CDR3 nucleotides read TGTGCTAGTGGTTTTCGTGAGCAGTTCTTC.

The rearrangement links TRBV9 to TRBJ1-1; a weak D match, TRBD1 (6 bases). The CDR3 has 12 amino acids. V was cut by 4 bases and J by 8 bases, with 12 bases left in between. CDR1 and CDR2 (germline): SGDLS, YYNGEE. DNA of the CDR3: TGTGCCAGCAGCACGTTGACAGGCGAAGCTTTCTTT. Translated, it gives CASSTLTGEAFF.

This chain links TRBV4-3 with TRBJ2-1, with D possibly being TRBD2 (6 bases). CDR1 is LGHNA, CDR2 YSLEER, per germline. The CDR3 is 16 residues long. Trimming removed 4 bases at V and 0 bases at J, with 13 bases between. The CDR3 reads CASSPPLGGSYNEQFF. The CDR3 nucleotides are TGCGCCAGCAGCCCCCCTTTGGGGGGCTCCTACAATGAGCAGTTCTTC.

Points on this clone: The same CDR3 also results from other DNA sequences found in this sample. The chain combines TRBV9 with TRBJ2-7, with TRBD2 matching over 7 bases. The V gene end was trimmed by 2 bases and the J gene end by 6 bases; junction bases not matched to a gene: 8. Looked up from germline, CDR1 is SGDLS and CDR2 is YYNGEE. The CDR3 runs 14 residues. CDR3 in amino acids: CASSVGAGVGEQYF. The DNA for the CDR3 is TGTGCCAGCAGCGTCGGGGCGGGGGTAGGCGAGCAGTACTTC.

Turning to this clone: Other DNA sequences in this specimen translate into the identical CDR3. The J gene is TRBJ2-6, the V gene TRBV9, with a possible D match to TRBD2 (7 bases). The germline V gene encodes CDR1 SGDLS and CDR2 YYNGEE. V lost 4 bases and J 2 bases, leaving 16 bases between the germline ends. The CDR3 is made up of 17 amino acids. CDR3 protein: CASSIPTGGTGANVLTF. The DNA for the CDR3 is TGTGCCAGCAGCATCCCGACGGGGGGCACTGGGGCCAACGTCCTGACTTTC.

The rearrangement uses TRBV29-1 and TRBJ1-1; 8 nucleotides align to TRBD1. Germline CDR1 SQVTM, CDR2 ANQGSEA. V lost 6 bases to trimming and J lost 5 bases; unmatched junction nucleotides: 5. The CDR3 has 12 residues. Here the CDR3 reads CSVQGGRTEAFF. The CDR3 DNA sequence: TGCAGCGTACAGGGGGGGAGGACTGAAGCTTTCTTT.

This clone was picked up a small number of times. The chain links TRBV7-2 to TRBJ2-7; perhaps TRBD1 as D (6 bases). V dropped 4 bases and J dropped 3 bases, with 7 bases sitting between them. From germline, CDR1 is SGHTA and CDR2 FQGNSA. The CDR3 loop spans 12 amino acids. The CDR3 bases are TGTGCCAGCAGCTCACAGGGCTACGAGCAGTACTTC. Its protein is CASSSQGYEQYF.

This clone has only one observation. The chain employs TRBV5-1 and TRBJ2-5; no firm D call. Germline lookup yields CDR1 SGHRS and CDR2 YFSETQ. With 1 base removed from V and 2 bases from J, the gap between germline ends came to 9 bases. The CDR3 runs to 14 residues. CDR3 DNA: TGCGCCAGCAGCTTGCTTACGAGGCAAGAGACCCAGTACTTC. This codes for CASSLLTRQETQYF.

This chain uses TRBV12-2 with TRBJ1-2. TRBV12-2 is marked as a pseudogene. The CDR3 is made up of 15 amino acids. This CDR3 reads CASSAYREGSPGYTF. The CDR3 DNA reads TGTGCCAGCAGCGCTTACAGGGAGGGTTCTCCTGGCTACACCTTC.

V gene TRBV15 combines with J gene TRBJ2-3; D is undetermined. Trimming took 3 bases from V and 6 from J, leaving 13 bases between them. The germline V gene encodes CDR1 LNHNV and CDR2 YYDKDF (reference sequence). The CDR3 loop spans 14 amino acids. Here the CDR3 reads CATSRVTDRDTQYF. CDR3 coding DNA: TGTGCCACCAGCAGGGTCACAGATCGCGATACGCAGTATTTT.

The chain uses TRBV5-8 and TRBJ2-1; 7 bases agree with TRBD2. Germline values: CDR1 SGHTS, CDR2 YDEGEE. The CDR3 totals 16 residues. V shed 0 bases, J shed 3 bases, and the junction held 6 bases outside the gene matches. CDR3 in amino acids: CASSLGEGGYYNEQFF. Here the CDR3 DNA reads TGTGCCAGCAGCTTGGGGGAGGGAGGATACTACAATGAGCAGTTCTTC.

The rearrangement links TRBV7-2 to TRBJ2-1; D call uncertain. Germline-derived CDR1 and CDR2 are SGHTA and FQGNSA. There are 15 residues in the CDR3. Trimming removed 2 bases from V and 0 bases from J, with 8 bases in between. CDR3 sequence (DNA): TGTGCCAGCAGCTTAAGGTACAGCTCCTACAATGAGCAGTTCTTC. This encodes CASSLRYSSYNEQFF. The full variable domain, rest sourced from reference TRBV7-2 and TRBJ2-1, is GAGVSQSPSNKVTEKGKDVELRCDPISGHTALYWYRQSLGQGLEFLIYFQGNSAPDKSGLPSDRFSAERTGGSVSTLTIQRTQQEDSAVYLCASSLRYSSYNEQFFGPGTRLTVL.

The V call is TRBV29-1, the J call TRBJ1-1; the D gene is possibly TRBD1 (5 bases). Trimming left V 1 base short and J 10 bases short, with 10 bases between. Germline V gene sequence: CDR1 SQVTM, CDR2 ANQGSEA. The CDR3 consists of 11 residues. The CDR3 reads CSVEVRDGAFF. The CDR3, as DNA: TGCAGCGTTGAAGTCAGGGATGGAGCTTTCTTT. The variable domain in full, with the rest retrieved from reference TRBV29-1 and TRBJ1-1, is SAVISQKPSRDICQRGTSLTIQCQVDSQVTMMFWYRQQPGQSLTLIATANQGSEATYESGFVIDKFPISRPNLTFSTLTVSNMSPEDSSIYLCSVEVRDGAFFGQGTRLTVV.

The J gene is TRBJ1-5, the V gene TRBV7-2; possibly TRBD1 for D (5 bases). Germline values: CDR1 SGHTA, CDR2 FQGNSA. With 1 base removed from V and 4 bases from J, the gap between germline ends came to 11 bases. CDR3 length: 15 amino acids. The CDR3 region has the DNA TGTGCCAGCAGCTTAGGACAGATCAGAAATCAGCCCCAGCATTTT. As protein: CASSLGQIRNQPQHF.

This chain links TRBV7-2 with TRBJ2-7; the match to TRBD1 covers 10 bases. Germline assignment: CDR1 SGHTA and CDR2 FQGNSA. Losses at the gene ends were 5 bases for V and 12 bases for J; bases not matched to a gene: 10. The CDR3 covers 13 residues. The CDR3 region is CASSPPFGTGVYF. The CDR3 bases are TGTGCCAGCAGCCCTCCTTTCGGGACAGGGGTGTACTTC. The full variable domain, its missing parts supplied by reference TRBV7-2 and TRBJ2-7, is GAGVSQSPSNKVTEKGKDVELRCDPISGHTALYWYRQSLGQGLEFLIYFQGNSAPDKSGLPSDRFSAERTGGSVSTLTIQRTQQEDSAVYLCASSPPFGTGVYFGPGTRLTVT.

The chain recombines TRBV15 with TRBJ1-4; D possibly corresponds to TRBD1 (6 bases). The germline CDR1 and CDR2 sequences are LNHNV and YYDKDF (reference sequence). Between the trimmed V and J ends, which lost 9 bases and 8 bases, there was a span of 19 bases. The CDR3 covers 14 residues. For the CDR3, the DNA is TGTGCCACGGGACTAGGGGGACCTGGAGAAAAACTGTTTTTT. Residues: CATGLGGPGEKLFF.

This clone has a handful of counts. This sequence joins TRBV7-8 and TRBJ1-3; D is possibly TRBD1 (5 bases). Germline V gives CDR1 SGHVS, CDR2 FQNEAQ. This CDR3 has 14 amino acids. V was pared by 4 bases and J by 3 bases, with 10 bases between. The CDR3 region has the DNA TGTGCCAGCAGCTCTAGGGGTTTTGGAAACACCATATATTTT. The encoded protein is CASSSRGFGNTIYF.

This chain links TRBV5-4 with TRBJ2-5; maybe TRBD2 (6 bases). This CDR3 region has 13 residues. V dropped 1 base and J dropped 4 bases, with 8 bases sitting between them. CDR1 and CDR2 (germline): SGHNT, YYREEE (reference sequence). The CDR3 nucleotides are TGTGCCAGCAGCTTGAGTAGCGGAGAGACCCAGTACTTC. It translates to CASSLSSGETQYF.

This sequence joins TRBV7-9 and TRBJ2-7; D might be TRBD2 (5 bases). The CDR3 sequence is 16 residues long. V dropped 1 base and J dropped 2 bases, with 15 bases sitting between them. The germline V gene encodes CDR1 SEHNR and CDR2 FQNEAQ (reference sequence). The CDR3 region is CASSLGDTRATYEQYF. CDR3 in DNA: TGTGCCAGCAGCTTAGGAGACACTAGGGCCACCTACGAGCAGTACTTC.

The chain couples TRBV6-6 to TRBJ1-1; 7 bases agree with TRBD1. Trimming took 4 bases from V and 1 from J; bases not matched to a gene: 0. CDR1 is MNHNY, CDR2 SVGAGI, per germline (reference sequence). The CDR3 loop spans 13 amino acids. The CDR3 protein is CASSSGGNTEAFF. CDR3 nucleotides: TGTGCCAGCAGTTCAGGGGGGAACACTGAAGCTTTCTTT.

The J gene is TRBJ1-4, the V gene TRBV29-1; 7 nucleotides align to TRBD1. V lost 2 bases, J lost 0 bases, and 18 bases stayed unmatched. This CDR3 is 20 amino acids long. Per the germline V gene, CDR1 is SQVTM and CDR2 is ANQGSEA. The CDR3 protein is CSVESEKEDRDIATNEKLFF. CDR3 nucleotides: TGCAGCGTTGAATCCGAGAAAGAAGACAGGGACATAGCAACTAATGAAAAACTGTTTTTT.

This chain links TRBV20-1 with TRBJ1-2; D call uncertain. CDR3 length: 10 amino acids. V lost 3 bases and J lost 8, with 7 bases in between. Germline V gene lookup returns CDR1 DFQATT and CDR2 SNEGSKA (reference sequence). Here the CDR3 DNA reads TGCAGTGCTAGCCCGGAGGGCTACACCTTC. The encoded protein is CSASPEGYTF.

Concerning this clone itself: One junction end does not reproduce the germline sequence, and a read error may be involved. The chain joins TRBV7-9 to TRBJ2-5; TRBD2 matches 8 bases. The germline CDR1 and CDR2 sequences are SEHNR and FQNEAQ (reference sequence). The CDR3 is 16 amino acids. CDR3 amino acids: CSSSPRVAGTQETQYF. CDR3 DNA: TGTTCCAGCAGCCCTCGGGTAGCGGGGACTCAAGAGACCCAGTACTTC.

The chain is built from TRBV14 and TRBJ1-5; D gene uncertain. The CDR3 sequence is 13 residues long. The V gene's germline CDR1 is SGHDN and CDR2 FVKESK. The germline V and J ends were trimmed by 4 bases and 0 bases, with 4 bases remaining between them. The CDR3 sequence is CASSRYSNQPQHF. DNA for the CDR3: TGTGCCAGCAGCCGTTATAGCAATCAGCCCCAGCATTTT.

This chain connects TRBV12-5 to TRBJ2-3; 14 nucleotides align to TRBD2. The CDR3 loop spans 16 amino acids. Germline values: CDR1 LGHNT, CDR2 FRNRAP. Trimming cost V 6 bases and J 3 bases; bases outside gene matches: 5. The CDR3 DNA follows: TGTGCTAGTGGGTGGACTAGCGGGGGGATAACAGATACGCAGTATTTT. This translates into CASGWTSGGITDTQYF.

This chain connects TRBV13 to TRBJ2-7, with TRBD1 matching 10 bases. CDR1 and CDR2 (germline): PRHDT, FYEKMQ (reference sequence). The junction had 4 bases not matched to a gene; V was cut back by 4 bases and J by 1 base. The CDR3 spans 15 residues. In nucleotides, the CDR3 is TGTGCCAGCAGCTCCCTGGACAGGGGGTCCTACGAGCAGTACTTC. Protein sequence: CASSSLDRGSYEQYF.

The V and J genes are TRBV5-1 and TRBJ1-4; 9 nucleotides line up with TRBD1. V shed 3 bases, J shed 8 bases, and the junction held 8 bases outside the gene matches. The CDR3 sequence is 15 residues long. Per germline, CDR1 SGHRS and CDR2 YFSETQ. CDR3 bases: TGCGCCAGCAGCTCCGGGACAGGGTTCGACGAAAAACTGTTTTTT. This translates into CASSSGTGFDEKLFF.